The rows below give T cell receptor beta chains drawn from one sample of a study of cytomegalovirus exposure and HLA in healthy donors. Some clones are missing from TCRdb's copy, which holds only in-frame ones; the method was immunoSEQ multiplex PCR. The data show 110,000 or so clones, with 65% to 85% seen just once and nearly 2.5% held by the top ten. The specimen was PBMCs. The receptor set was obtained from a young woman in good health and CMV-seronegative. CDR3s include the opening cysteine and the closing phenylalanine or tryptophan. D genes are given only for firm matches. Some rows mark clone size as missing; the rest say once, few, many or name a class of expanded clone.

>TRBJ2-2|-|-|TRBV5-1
CASTPSILTGNTGELFF
TGCGCCAGCACCCCTTCGATTTTGACAGGGAACACCGGGGAGCTGTTTTTT
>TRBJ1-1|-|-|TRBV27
CASNLGRGMNTEAFF
TGTGCCAGCAACCTGGGGAGGGGAATGAACACTGAAGCTTTCTTT
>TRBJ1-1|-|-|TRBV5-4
CASSLEGTRNTEAFF
TGTGCCAGCAGCTTGGAGGGGACACGGAACACTGAAGCTTTCTTT
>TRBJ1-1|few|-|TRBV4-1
CASSQPRQVMNTEAFF
TGCGCCAGCAGCCAACCCCGACAGGTTATGAACACTGAAGCTTTCTTT
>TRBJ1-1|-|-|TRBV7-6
CASSLREGQNTEAFF
TGTGCCAGCAGCCTCCGGGAGGGGCAGAACACTGAAGCTTTCTTT
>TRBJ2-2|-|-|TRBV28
CASSFQATGELFF
TGTGCCAGCAGTTTCCAGGCCACCGGGGAGCTGTTTTTT
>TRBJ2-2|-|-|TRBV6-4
CASSDSSTGELFF
TGTGCCAGCAGTGACTCGAGCACCGGGGAGCTGTTTTTT
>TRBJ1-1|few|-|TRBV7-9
CASSLESEGTEAFF
TGTGCCAGCAGCTTAGAAAGCGAGGGAACTGAAGCTTTCTTT
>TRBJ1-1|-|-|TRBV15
CATSRGTEDTEAFF
TGTGCCACCAGCAGAGGGACAGAGGACACTGAAGCTTTCTTT
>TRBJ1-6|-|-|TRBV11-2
CASSPDRQLSNSPLHF
TGTGCCAGCAGCCCGGACCGACAGCTCAGCAATTCACCCCTCCACTTT
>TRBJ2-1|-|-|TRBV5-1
CASSLAGDSYNEQFF
TGCGCCAGCAGCTTGGCCGGAGACAGTTACAATGAGCAGTTCTTC
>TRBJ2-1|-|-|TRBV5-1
CASSLGRNEQFF
TGCGCCAGCAGCTTAGGGAGGAATGAGCAGTTCTTC
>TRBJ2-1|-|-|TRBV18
CASSPPVGVNEQFF
TGTGCCAGCTCACCACCTGTAGGGGTCAATGAGCAGTTCTTC
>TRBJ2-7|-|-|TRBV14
CASSRGRPGDPYEQYF
TGTGCCAGCAGCCGAGGAAGGCCAGGGGATCCGTACGAGCAGTACTTC
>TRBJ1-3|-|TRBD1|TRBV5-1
CASSTGTGTTGNTIYF
TGCGCCAGCAGCACCGGGACAGGGACGACTGGAAACACCATATATTTT
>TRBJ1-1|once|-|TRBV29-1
CSVGGGTEAFF
TGCAGCGTTGGAGGGGGCACTGAAGCTTTCTTT
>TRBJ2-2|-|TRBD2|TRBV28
CASRSPGLAGVVTGELFF
TGTGCCAGCAGATCTCCGGGACTAGCGGGAGTCGTTACCGGGGAGCTGTTTTTT
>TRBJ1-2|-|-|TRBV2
CASNAGRYGYTF
TGTGCCAGCAACGCAGGGAGGTATGGCTACACCTTC
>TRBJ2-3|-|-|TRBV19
CASSLRTDTQYF
TGTGCCAGTAGTCTTCGGACAGATACGCAGTATTTT
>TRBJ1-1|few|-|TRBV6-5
CASSYSGHSNTEAFF
TGTGCCAGCAGTTACTCGGGACACTCGAACACTGAAGCTTTCTTT
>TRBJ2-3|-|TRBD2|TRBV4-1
CASSQDTSGYTDTQYF
TGCGCCAGCAGCCAAGATACTAGCGGATACACAGATACGCAGTATTTT
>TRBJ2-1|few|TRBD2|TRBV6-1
CASSVTSGGYNEQFF
TGTGCCAGCAGTGTCACTAGCGGGGGTTACAATGAGCAGTTCTTC
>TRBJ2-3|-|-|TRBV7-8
CASSFAVRDTQYF
TGTGCCAGCAGCTTCGCCGTTCGGGATACGCAGTATTTT
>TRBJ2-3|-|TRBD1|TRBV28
CASSLTGTGFTDTQYF
TGTGCCAGCAGTTTAACTGGGACAGGGTTCACAGATACGCAGTATTTT
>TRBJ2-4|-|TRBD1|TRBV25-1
CASGEGRQGANIQYF
TGTGCCAGCGGAGAGGGTAGGCAGGGGGCGAACATTCAGTACTTC
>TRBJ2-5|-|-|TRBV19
CASSIGEETQYF
TGTGCCAGTAGTATCGGGGAAGAGACCCAGTACTTC
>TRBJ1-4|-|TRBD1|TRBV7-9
CASSSSPTGKNEKLFF
TGTGCCAGCAGCTCGTCCCCGACAGGGAAAAATGAAAAACTGTTTTTT
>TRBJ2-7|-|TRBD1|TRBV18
CASSPGAGGYEQYF
TGTGCCAGCTCACCAGGGGCAGGGGGATACGAGCAGTACTTC
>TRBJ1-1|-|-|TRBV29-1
CSVEVASEKAFF
TGCAGCGTTGAAGTAGCCTCCGAAAAAGCTTTCTTT
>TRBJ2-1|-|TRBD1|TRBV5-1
CASSLYRAGGSYNEQFF
TGCGCCAGCAGCTTGTATAGGGCAGGGGGATCCTACAATGAGCAGTTCTTC
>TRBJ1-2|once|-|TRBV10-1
CASNPGGYTF
TGCGCCAGCAACCCCGGTGGCTACACCTTC
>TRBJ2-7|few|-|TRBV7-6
CASSLASVYEQYF
TGTGCCAGCAGCTTAGCATCGGTCTACGAGCAGTACTTC
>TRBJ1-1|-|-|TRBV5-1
CASSIQGVNTEAFF
TGCGCCAGCAGCATACAGGGAGTGAACACTGAAGCTTTCTTT
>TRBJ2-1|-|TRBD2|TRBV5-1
CASSLEVSGSNEQFF
TGCGCCAGCAGCTTGGAGGTTAGCGGGAGTAATGAGCAGTTCTTC
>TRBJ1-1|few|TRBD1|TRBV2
CASSGQGRNTEAFF
TGTGCCAGCAGCGGACAGGGGAGGAACACTGAAGCTTTCTTT
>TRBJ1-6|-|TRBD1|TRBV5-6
CASSLGPRTGERAPLHF
TGTGCCAGCAGCTTGGGCCCTCGGACAGGGGAGAGGGCACCCCTCCACTTT
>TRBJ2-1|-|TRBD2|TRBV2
CASSDPLAGVDEQFF
TGTGCCAGCAGTGACCCCCTAGCGGGAGTGGATGAGCAGTTCTTC
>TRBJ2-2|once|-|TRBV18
CASSPLGEELFF
TGTGCCAGCTCACCACTAGGAGAGGAGCTGTTTTTT
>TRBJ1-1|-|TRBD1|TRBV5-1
CSSSAPGQGGTEAFF
TGCTCCAGCAGCGCTCCGGGACAGGGTGGTACTGAAGCTTTCTTT
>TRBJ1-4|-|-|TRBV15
CATSRELPAAGEKLFF
TGTGCCACCAGCAGAGAACTACCAGCTGCTGGTGAAAAACTGTTTTTT
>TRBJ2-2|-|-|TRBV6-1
CASSEAKGEIGELFF
TGTGCCAGCAGTGAAGCAAAGGGGGAGATCGGGGAGCTGTTTTTT
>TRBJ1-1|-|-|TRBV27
CASSPRTATEAFF
TGTGCCAGCAGTCCCCGGACAGCCACTGAAGCTTTCTTT
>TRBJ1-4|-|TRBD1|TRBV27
CASSRQGSNEKLFF
TGTGCCAGCTCAAGACAGGGGAGTAACGAAAAACTGTTTTTT
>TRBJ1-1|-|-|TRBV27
CASSTYREDGTEAFF
TGTGCCAGCAGTACGTACAGGGAAGATGGCACTGAAGCTTTCTTT
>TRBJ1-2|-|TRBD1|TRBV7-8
CASSWLDRGDGYTF
TGTGCCAGCAGCTGGTTGGACAGGGGAGATGGCTACACCTTC
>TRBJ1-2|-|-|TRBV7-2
CASSFGQTSYGYTF
TGTGCCAGCAGCTTTGGACAGACCAGCTATGGCTACACCTTC
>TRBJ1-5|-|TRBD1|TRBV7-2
CASSPKGQGDQPQHF
TGTGCCAGCAGCCCGAAGGGACAGGGCGATCAGCCCCAGCATTTT
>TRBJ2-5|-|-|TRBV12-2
CASRLAGSPGLVGETQYF
TGTGCAAGTCGCTTAGCTGGTTCCCCAGGGTTAGTAGGAGAGACCCAGTACTTC
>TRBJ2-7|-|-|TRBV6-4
CASSEEQGPYEQYF
TGTGCCAGCAGTGAGGAGCAGGGGCCCTACGAGCAGTACTTC
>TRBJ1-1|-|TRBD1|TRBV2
CASSTTGSTEAFF
TGTGCCAGCAGTACGACAGGGAGCACTGAAGCTTTCTTT
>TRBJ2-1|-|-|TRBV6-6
CASSPYINEQFF
TGTGCCAGCAGCCCATACATAAATGAGCAGTTCTTC
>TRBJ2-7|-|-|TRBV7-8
CASSPLTASSYEQYF
TGTGCCAGCAGCCCGCTGACAGCAAGCTCCTACGAGCAGTACTTC
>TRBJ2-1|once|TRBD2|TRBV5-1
CASSSAGGGRPYNEQFF
TGCGCCAGCAGCTCGGCAGGTGGCGGGAGGCCCTACAATGAGCAGTTCTTC
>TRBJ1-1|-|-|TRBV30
CAWSSTHMNTEAFF
TGTGCCTGGAGTTCCACACACATGAACACTGAAGCTTTCTTT
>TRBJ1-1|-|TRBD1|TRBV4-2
CASSQEGGGGTEAFF
TGTGCCAGCAGCCAAGAAGGAGGGGGCGGCACTGAAGCTTTCTTT